This section outlines one T cell receptor (beta chain) sequence together with its context. Its cognate antigen is unknown. Documented time point: after neoadjuvant nivolumab, at surgical resection. This entry comes from a study of neoadjuvant anti-PD-1 for oral cavity cancer. Overall study context: Patients mostly received three to four biweekly nivolumab doses at 3 mg/kg before surgery.

Germline V gene data show CDR1 as MNHNS and CDR2 as SASEGT. The CDR3 has 15 amino acids. Trimming stripped 4 bases from V and 2 bases from J, with 13 bases between. Notes on the study in general: Each response group had just a few patients in TCR analyses. Expansion of preexisting intratumoral clones was suggested to aid response.

The assay was immunoSEQ multiplex PCR, and TCRdb's table has in-frame clones only and misses some. The sample gives approximately 5,400 clones, approximately 53% of which show up once; around 7.2% is in the top ten. The sequence came from a person between 35 and 79 years old with oral cavity squamous cell carcinoma. The sequenced sample was tumor tissue, obtained after nivolumab (anti-PD-1) treatment. The chain links TRBV6-1 to TRBJ2-3, with a tentative D call TRBD2 (5 bases). This CDR3 reads CASSVADSTTDTQYF. DNA for the CDR3: TGTGCCAGCAGTGTCGCGGACTCGACCACAGATACGCAGTATTTT.